This T cell receptor (beta chain) was identified in a study of T-cell memory formation after mild COVID-19. Study findings and constraints: What remained unconfirmed was the SARS-CoV-2 specificity of second-wave clones peaking on day 37. The main location of contracting CD4+ clones was CM and EM, and that of contracting CD8+ clones was EMRA.

Ten or more counts support this clonotype. As yet, its antigen is unknown. Constant-segment primers were used for 5'RACE, and the resulting TCR alpha and TCR beta cDNA libraries carried sample barcodes and UMIs. TCRdb analysed the 5' RACE reads with MiXCR anew, one entry per CDR3 protein. The table includes tens of thousands of distinct CDR3 sequences, 6.1% detected once. The CDR3 contains 11 residues. V was trimmed by 5 bases and J by 8 bases, leaving 6 bases between them. The germline V gene has CDR1 SEHNR and CDR2 FQNEAQ (reference sequence). Specimen: PBMCs or a T cell subset sorted from them (not recorded which). This sequence joins TRBV7-9 and TRBJ1-4; D call uncertain. The sequence was obtained from an adult who had mild COVID-19 (a few samples of this study predate the infection). Cell type and time point are not known. CDR3 loop: CASSIFEKLFF. CDR3 in DNA: TGTGCCAGCAGCATATTCGAAAAACTGTTTTTT. The whole variable domain, remainder taken from reference TRBV7-9 and TRBJ1-4, is DTGVSQNPRHKITKRGQNVTFRCDPISEHNRLYWYRQTLGQGPEFLTYFQNEAQLEKSRLLSDRFSAERPKGSFSTLEIQRTEQGDSAMYLCASSIFEKLFFGSGTQLSVL.